These 7 T cell receptor beta chains originate from one sample sequenced in a study of cytomegalovirus exposure and HLA in healthy donors. 13 Jbeta primers and 60 Vbeta primers were used for the PCR. Assay: immunoSEQ multiplex PCR; the TCRdb copy retains only in-frame clones and omits some. The sample lists 120,000 or so clones, about 63% occurring once. The sequencing input was PBMCs. These receptors were obtained from a man aged 25 to 45 in good health and CMV-seropositive.

J is TRBJ2-5 and V is TRBV29-1; weak D call: TRBD2 (6 bases). The V end lost 4 bases, the J end lost 2 bases, and 11 bases lay between the germline ends. CDR1 is SQVTM, CDR2 ANQGSEA, per germline. This CDR3 is 13 amino acids long. This CDR3 is CSVGRERQETQYF. CDR3 nucleotide sequence: TGCAGCGTTGGGAGGGAGCGGCAAGAGACCCAGTACTTC.

This clone was observed at least ten times. The chain combines TRBV29-1 with TRBJ2-7; 8 bases align to TRBD1. With V trimmed by 7 bases and J by 6 bases, 11 bases remained unmatched. The CDR3 runs to 13 residues. The V gene's germline CDR1 is SQVTM and CDR2 ANQGSEA. The CDR3 loop reads CSAISDRAAEQYF. CDR3 DNA: TGCAGCGCGATATCGGACAGGGCAGCCGAGCAGTACTTC.

This sequence joins TRBV5-1 and TRBJ1-1; 8 bases map to TRBD1. V lost 5 bases, J lost 0 bases, and 6 bases stayed unmatched. The CDR3 contains 15 residues. Germline CDR1 SGHRS, CDR2 YFSETQ. The CDR3 sequence: CASRRGTGLNTEAFF. The CDR3 DNA reads as TGCGCCAGCAGACGGGGGACAGGTTTGAACACTGAAGCTTTCTTT.

The rearrangement uses TRBV9 and TRBJ2-2; D call uncertain. The CDR3 totals 14 residues. Trimming left V 4 bases short and J 2 bases short, with 9 bases between. Germline V gene data show CDR1 as SGDLS and CDR2 as YYNGEE. The CDR3 DNA reads as TGTGCCAGCAGCCCGGGTCTTAACACCGGGGAGCTGTTTTTT. The encoded protein is CASSPGLNTGELFF. Based on the CDR3 plus reference TRBV9 and TRBJ2-2, the full variable domain is DSGVTQTPKHLITATGQRVTLRCSPRSGDLSVYWYQQSLDQGLQFLIQYYNGEERAKGNILERFSAQQFPDLHSELNLSSLELGDSALYFCASSPGLNTGELFFGEGSRLTVL.

The V gene is TRBV28, the J gene TRBJ2-3, with a possible D match to TRBD2 (5 bases). Germline V lookup: CDR1 MDHEN, CDR2 SYDVKM. The germline V and J ends were trimmed by 6 bases and 1 base, with 8 bases remaining between them. The CDR3 contains 13 residues. This CDR3 reads CASRVSGTDTQYF. The CDR3 DNA reads as TGTGCCAGCAGGGTTAGCGGCACAGATACGCAGTATTTT.

The genes are TRBV11-2 and TRBJ2-1; D remains ambiguous. CDR3 size: 12 residues. Deletions cut 3 bases from V and 10 bases from J, with 10 bases between. Germline lookup yields CDR1 SGHAT and CDR2 FQNNGV. CDR3 DNA sequence: TGTGCCAGCAGCTTCGGTCTGAGAGAGCAGTTCTTC. Residues: CASSFGLREQFF.

The V call is TRBV6-1, the J call TRBJ1-6; no firm D call. The V gene lost 6 bases and the J gene lost 6 bases, with 6 bases spanning the gap. This CDR3 has 12 residues. Looked up from germline, CDR1 is MNHNS and CDR2 is SASEGT. As DNA, the CDR3 is TGTGCCAGCAGATATATTAATTCACCCCTCCACTTT. This codes for CASRYINSPLHF.